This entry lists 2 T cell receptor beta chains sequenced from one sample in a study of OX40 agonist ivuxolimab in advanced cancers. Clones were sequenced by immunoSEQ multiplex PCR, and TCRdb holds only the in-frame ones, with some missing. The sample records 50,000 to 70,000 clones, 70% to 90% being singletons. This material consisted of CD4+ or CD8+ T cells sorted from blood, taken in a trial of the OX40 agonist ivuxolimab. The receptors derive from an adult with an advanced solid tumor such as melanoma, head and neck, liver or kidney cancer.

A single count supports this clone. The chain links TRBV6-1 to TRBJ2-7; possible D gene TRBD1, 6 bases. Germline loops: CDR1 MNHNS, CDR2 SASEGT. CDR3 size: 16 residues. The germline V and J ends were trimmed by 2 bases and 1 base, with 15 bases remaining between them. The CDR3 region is CASSEPRDNFSYEQYF. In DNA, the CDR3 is TGTGCCAGCAGTGAACCCCGGGACAACTTTTCCTACGAGCAGTACTTC.

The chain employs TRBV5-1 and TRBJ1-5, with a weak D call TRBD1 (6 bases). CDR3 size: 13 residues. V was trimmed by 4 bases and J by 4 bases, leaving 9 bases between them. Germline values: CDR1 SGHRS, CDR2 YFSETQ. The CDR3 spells CASSLDSNQPQHF. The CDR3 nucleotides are TGCGCCAGCAGCCTGGACAGTAATCAGCCCCAGCATTTT.